The table lists the clone carrying this T cell receptor (beta chain) with many counts. As yet, its antigen is unknown. The CDR3 runs 14 residues. The V gene's germline CDR1 is SEHNR and CDR2 FQNEAQ (reference sequence). Trimming removed 4 bases from V and 6 bases from J; junction bases left unmatched: 4. TCRdb processed the multiplex PCR reads anew with MiXCR; each CDR3 protein has one entry. The sample has about 20,000 distinct CDR3 sequences, about half seen once. This record comes from a study of breast tumors, draining lymph nodes, adjacent tissues. Whole-study results and caveats: Compared with lymph nodes, tumors were less diverse; compared with nontumor tissue, more.

The chain combines TRBV7-9 with TRBJ2-7; TRBD2 matches at 12 bases. This TCR was sampled from a female donor with breast cancer. Some clones in this sample may be carry-over from other donors' samples. Sample: breast tumor tissue. In DNA form, the CDR3 reads TGTGCCAGCAGCTACGGGACTAGCGGGCTCGAGCAGTACTTC. It encodes CASSYGTSGLEQYF.